The text below deals with one T cell receptor (beta chain). Its specificity is not known. This specimen belongs to a study of molecular identifiers for immune sequencing clone quantification. Study-wide findings and caveats: For effector cells, clones above 20 RNA copies held over 98% of molecules; for naive cells, under 1%.

TCRdb passed the PCR reads through MiXCR, listing each CDR3 protein once. In the table there are about 40,000 distinct CDR3 sequences, more than 20% of which are singletons. The sequence came from a human donor in good health. Some libraries in this study had Jurkat cell RNA spiked in. The sequenced material came from naive CD8+ T cells from blood, with Jurkat cell RNA spiked in. Subset here: FACS-sorted CD8+CD4-CCR7+CD45RA+ naive T cells.

The CDR3 DNA reads TGTGCCAGCAGTACCAGCTGGGGGGCCAGGGAGTCCCAGTACTTC. It specifies CASSTSWGARESQYF. The chain joins TRBV12-3 or TRBV12-4 to TRBJ2-5; D is perhaps TRBD1 or TRBD2 (6 bases each). The CDR3 runs 15 residues. V was shortened by 5 bases and J by 9 bases, with 22 bases between the two germline ends.